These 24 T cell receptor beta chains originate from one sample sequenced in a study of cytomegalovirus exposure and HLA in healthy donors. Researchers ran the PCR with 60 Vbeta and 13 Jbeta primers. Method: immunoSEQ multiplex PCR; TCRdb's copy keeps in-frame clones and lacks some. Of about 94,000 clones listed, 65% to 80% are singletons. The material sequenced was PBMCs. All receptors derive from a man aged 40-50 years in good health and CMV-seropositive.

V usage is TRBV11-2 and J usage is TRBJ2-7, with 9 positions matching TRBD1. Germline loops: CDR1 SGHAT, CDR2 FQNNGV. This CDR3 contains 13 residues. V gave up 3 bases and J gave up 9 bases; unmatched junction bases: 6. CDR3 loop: CASSFQRQGGQYF. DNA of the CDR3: TGTGCCAGCAGCTTTCAAAGACAGGGGGGGCAGTACTTC.

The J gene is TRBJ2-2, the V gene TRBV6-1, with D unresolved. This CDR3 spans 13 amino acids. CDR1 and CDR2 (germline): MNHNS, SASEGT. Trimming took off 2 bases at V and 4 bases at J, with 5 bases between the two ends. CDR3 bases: TGTGCCAGCAGTGAATCCTTCACCGGGGAGCTGTTTTTT. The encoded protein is CASSESFTGELFF.

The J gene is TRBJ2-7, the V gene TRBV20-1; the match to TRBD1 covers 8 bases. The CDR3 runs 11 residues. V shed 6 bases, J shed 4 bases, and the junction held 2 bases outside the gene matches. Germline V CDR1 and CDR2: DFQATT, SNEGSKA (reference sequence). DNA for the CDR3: TGCAGTGCGCGACAGGGGTACGAGCAGTACTTC. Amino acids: CSARQGYEQYF.

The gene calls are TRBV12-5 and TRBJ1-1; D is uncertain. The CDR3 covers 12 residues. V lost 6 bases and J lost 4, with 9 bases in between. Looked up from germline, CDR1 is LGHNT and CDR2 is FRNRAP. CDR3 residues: CASGVAGTEAFF. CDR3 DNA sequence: TGTGCTAGTGGGGTGGCGGGCACTGAAGCTTTCTTT. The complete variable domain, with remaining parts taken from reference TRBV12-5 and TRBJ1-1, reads DARVTQTPRHKVTEMGQEVTMRCQPILGHNTVFWYRQTMMQGLELLAYFRNRAPLDDSGMPKDRFSAEMPDATLATLKIQPSEPRDSAVYFCASGVAGTEAFFGQGTRLTVV.

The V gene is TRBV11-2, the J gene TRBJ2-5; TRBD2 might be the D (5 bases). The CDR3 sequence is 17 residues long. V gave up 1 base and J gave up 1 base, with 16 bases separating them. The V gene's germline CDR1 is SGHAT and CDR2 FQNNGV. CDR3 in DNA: TGTGCCAGCAGCTTAGGTCGGGGTAAGGTGGCCCAAGAGACCCAGTACTTC. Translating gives CASSLGRGKVAQETQYF.

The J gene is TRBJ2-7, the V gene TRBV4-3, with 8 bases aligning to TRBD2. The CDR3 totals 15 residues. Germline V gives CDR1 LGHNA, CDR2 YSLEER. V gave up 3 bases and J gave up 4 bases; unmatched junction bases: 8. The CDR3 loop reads CASSQQAGAEYEQYF. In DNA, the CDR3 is TGCGCCAGCAGCCAGCAAGCGGGAGCCGAGTACGAGCAGTACTTC.

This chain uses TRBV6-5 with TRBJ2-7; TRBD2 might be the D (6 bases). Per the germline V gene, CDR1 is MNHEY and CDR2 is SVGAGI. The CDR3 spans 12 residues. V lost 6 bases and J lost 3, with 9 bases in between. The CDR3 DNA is TGTGCCAGCAGGGCAGCGGGCTACGAGCAGTACTTC. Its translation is CASRAAGYEQYF.

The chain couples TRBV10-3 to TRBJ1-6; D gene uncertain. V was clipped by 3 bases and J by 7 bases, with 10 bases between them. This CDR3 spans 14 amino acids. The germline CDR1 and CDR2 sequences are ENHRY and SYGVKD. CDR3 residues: CAISDTNRNSPLHF. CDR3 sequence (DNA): TGTGCCATCAGTGACACTAATCGAAATTCACCCCTCCACTTT.

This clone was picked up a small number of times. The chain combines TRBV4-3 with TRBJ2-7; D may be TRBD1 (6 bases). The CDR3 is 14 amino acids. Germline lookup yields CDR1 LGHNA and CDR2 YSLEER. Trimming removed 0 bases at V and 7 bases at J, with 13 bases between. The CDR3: CASSQDGTSREQYF. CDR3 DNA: TGCGCCAGCAGCCAAGACGGGACATCTCGGGAGCAGTACTTC.

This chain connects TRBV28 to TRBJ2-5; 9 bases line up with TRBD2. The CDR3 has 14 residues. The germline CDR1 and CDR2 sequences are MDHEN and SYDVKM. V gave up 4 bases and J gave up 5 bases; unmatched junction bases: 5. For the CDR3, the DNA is TGTGCCAGCAGTTCGCGGGAGGGCCCCGAGACCCAGTACTTC. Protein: CASSSREGPETQYF.

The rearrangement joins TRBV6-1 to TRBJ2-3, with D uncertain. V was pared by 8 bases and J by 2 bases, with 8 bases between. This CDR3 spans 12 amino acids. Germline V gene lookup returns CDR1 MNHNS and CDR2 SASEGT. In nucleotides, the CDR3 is TGTGCCAGCGGTACTAACACAGATACGCAGTATTTT. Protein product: CASGTNTDTQYF.

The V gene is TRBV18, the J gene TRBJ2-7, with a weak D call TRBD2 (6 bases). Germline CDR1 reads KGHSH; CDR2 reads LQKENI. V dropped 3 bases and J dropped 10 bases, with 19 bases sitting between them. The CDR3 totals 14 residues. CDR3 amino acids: CASSPAGIDSPQYF. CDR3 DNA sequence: TGTGCCAGCTCACCGGCGGGAATCGATTCGCCTCAGTACTTC.

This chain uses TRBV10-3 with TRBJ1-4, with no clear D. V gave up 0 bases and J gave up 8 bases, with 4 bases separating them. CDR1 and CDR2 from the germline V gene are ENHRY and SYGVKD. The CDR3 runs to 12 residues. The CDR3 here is CAISESREKLFF. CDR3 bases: TGTGCCATCAGTGAGTCACGGGAAAAACTGTTTTTT.

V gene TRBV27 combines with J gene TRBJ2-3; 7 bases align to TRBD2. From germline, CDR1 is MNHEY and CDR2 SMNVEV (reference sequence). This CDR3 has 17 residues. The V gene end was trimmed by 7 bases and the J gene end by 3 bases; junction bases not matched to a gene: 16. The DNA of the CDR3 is TGTGCCAGCAACCCCTGGGCTAGCGGAGTGGGTACAGATACGCAGTATTTT. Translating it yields CASNPWASGVGTDTQYF.

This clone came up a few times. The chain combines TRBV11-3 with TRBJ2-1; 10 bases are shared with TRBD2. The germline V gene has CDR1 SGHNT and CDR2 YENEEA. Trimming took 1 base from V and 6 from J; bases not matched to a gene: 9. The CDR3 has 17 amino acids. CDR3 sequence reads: CASSLGSSGRWSNEQFF. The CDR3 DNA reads TGTGCCAGCAGCTTAGGGTCTAGCGGGAGATGGTCCAATGAGCAGTTCTTC.

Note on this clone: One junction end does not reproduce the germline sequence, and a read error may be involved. The CDR3 reads CTSSSLNTGELFF. CDR3 coding DNA: TGTACCAGCAGCTCCCTAAACACCGGGGAGCTGTTTTTT. This chain joins TRBV11-2 and TRBJ2-2; the D is unclear. CDR3 length: 13 residues. Per germline, CDR1 SGHAT and CDR2 FQNNGV.

The CDR3, as DNA: TGCGCCAGCAGCCAAACTACTAGCGGAGCCTACGAGCAGTACTTC. It yields the protein CASSQTTSGAYEQYF. J is TRBJ2-7 and V is TRBV4-3, with 8 nucleotides matching TRBD2. The V gene end was trimmed by 2 bases and the J gene end by 2 bases; junction bases not matched to a gene: 5. Germline CDR1 reads LGHNA; CDR2 reads YSLEER. The length of the CDR3 is 15 residues.

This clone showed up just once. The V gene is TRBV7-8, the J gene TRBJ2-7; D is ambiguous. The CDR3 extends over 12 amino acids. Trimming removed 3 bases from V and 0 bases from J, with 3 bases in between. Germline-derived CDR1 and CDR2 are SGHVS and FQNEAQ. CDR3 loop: CASSFNSYEQYF. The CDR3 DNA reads TGTGCCAGCAGCTTTAACTCCTACGAGCAGTACTTC.

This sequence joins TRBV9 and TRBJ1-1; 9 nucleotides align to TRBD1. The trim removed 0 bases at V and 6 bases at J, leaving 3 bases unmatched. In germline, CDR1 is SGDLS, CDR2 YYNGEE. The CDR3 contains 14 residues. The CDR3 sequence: CASSVEQGAAEAFF. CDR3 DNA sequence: TGTGCCAGCAGCGTAGAACAGGGGGCCGCTGAAGCTTTCTTT. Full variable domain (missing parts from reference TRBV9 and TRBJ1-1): DSGVTQTPKHLITATGQRVTLRCSPRSGDLSVYWYQQSLDQGLQFLIQYYNGEERAKGNILERFSAQQFPDLHSELNLSSLELGDSALYFCASSVEQGAAEAFFGQGTRLTVV.

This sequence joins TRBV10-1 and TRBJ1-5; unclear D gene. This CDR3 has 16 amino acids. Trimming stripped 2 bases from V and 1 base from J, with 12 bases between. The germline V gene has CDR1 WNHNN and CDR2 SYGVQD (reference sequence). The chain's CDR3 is CASSEDTAASNQPQHF. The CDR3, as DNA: TGCGCCAGCAGTGAGGACACCGCCGCGAGCAATCAGCCCCAGCATTTT.

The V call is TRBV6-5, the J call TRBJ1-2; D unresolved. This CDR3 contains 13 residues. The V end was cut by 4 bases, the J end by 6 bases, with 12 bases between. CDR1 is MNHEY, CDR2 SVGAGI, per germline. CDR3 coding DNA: TGTGCCAGCAGTTCAGTCGGGAAAGATGGCTACACCTTC. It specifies CASSSVGKDGYTF.

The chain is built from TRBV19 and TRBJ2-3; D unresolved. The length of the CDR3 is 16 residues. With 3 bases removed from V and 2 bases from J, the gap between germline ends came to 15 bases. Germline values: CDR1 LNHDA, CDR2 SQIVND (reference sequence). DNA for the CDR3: TGTGCCAGTAGTATTGGTTCGGGTTCGGTCACAGATACGCAGTATTTT. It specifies CASSIGSGSVTDTQYF.

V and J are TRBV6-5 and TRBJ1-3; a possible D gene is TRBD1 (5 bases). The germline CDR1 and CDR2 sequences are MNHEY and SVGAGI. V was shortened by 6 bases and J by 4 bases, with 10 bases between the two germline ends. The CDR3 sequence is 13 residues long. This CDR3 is CASRSPGGNTIYF. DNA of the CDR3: TGTGCCAGCAGATCGCCAGGGGGAAACACCATATATTTT.

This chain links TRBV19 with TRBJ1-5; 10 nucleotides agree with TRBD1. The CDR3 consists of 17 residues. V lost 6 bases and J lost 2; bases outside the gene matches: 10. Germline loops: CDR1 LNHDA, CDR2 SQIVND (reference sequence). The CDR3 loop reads CASSPGTGVWGNQPQHF. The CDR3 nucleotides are TGTGCCAGTAGCCCCGGGACAGGGGTTTGGGGCAATCAGCCCCAGCATTTT.